This passage covers 5 T cell receptor beta chains from one sample sequenced in a study of T-cell memory formation after mild COVID-19. TCRdb independently ran MiXCR on the 5' RACE reads; one entry per CDR3 protein. The sample includes about 190,000 distinct CDR3 sequences, approximately 10% of them seen just once. Material for sequencing was PBMCs or a T cell subset sorted from them (not recorded which). These TCRs come from a young man who had mild COVID-19 (a few samples of this study predate the infection). Cell type and time point are not known.

The V gene is TRBV12-3 or TRBV12-4, the J gene TRBJ1-6, with TRBD1 identical over 9 bases. The CDR3 has 14 amino acids. V lost 5 bases to trimming and J lost 9 bases; unmatched junction nucleotides: 5. CDR3 nucleotides: TGTGCCAGCAGTATGGGACAGGGAGGTTCACCCCTCCACTTT. This encodes CASSMGQGGSPLHF.

This clonotype turned up a few times. The rearrangement uses TRBV7-6 and TRBJ1-5; D call uncertain. CDR3 length: 12 residues. The V end was cut by 1 base, the J end by 7 bases, with 5 bases between. Germline-derived CDR1 and CDR2 are SGHVS and FNYEAQ. CDR3 loop: CASSLENQPQHF. CDR3 nucleotide sequence: TGTGCCAGCAGCTTAGAGAACCAGCCCCAGCATTTT.

This clonotype was counted a few times. The rearrangement joins TRBV7-2 to TRBJ1-5; a weak D match, TRBD1 (5 bases). Germline CDR1 reads SGHTA; CDR2 reads FQGNSA. The CDR3 covers 17 residues. Trimming cost V 0 bases and J 7 bases, with 19 bases left between them. The CDR3 here is CASSLALAGLLGQPQHF. The CDR3 nucleotides read TGTGCCAGCAGCTTAGCGCTCGCAGGGCTCCTGGGCCAGCCCCAGCATTTT.

This clonotype has at least ten counts. The chain is built from TRBV7-3 and TRBJ2-3; no clear D gene. CDR3 length equals 13 residues. V was pared by 8 bases and J by 3 bases, with 12 bases between. Looked up from germline, CDR1 is SGHTA and CDR2 is FQGTGA. The CDR3 loop reads CASSLGLTDTQYF. The CDR3 DNA reads as TGTGCCAGCTCATTAGGGCTAACAGATACGCAGTATTTT.

This clonotype was found many times. This chain uses TRBV5-1 with TRBJ2-7, with 7 bases lining up with TRBD1. The CDR3 is made up of 13 amino acids. From germline, CDR1 is SGHRS and CDR2 YFSETQ. J lost 5 bases, V lost 5 bases, and 7 bases had no gene match. This CDR3 is CASRPTGAHEQYF. In DNA form, the CDR3 reads TGCGCCAGCAGACCCACAGGGGCTCACGAGCAGTACTTC. Using reference TRBV5-1 and TRBJ2-7 for the parts outside the CDR3, the full variable domain is KAGVTQTPRYLIKTRGQQVTLSCSPISGHRSVSWYQQTPGQGLQFLFEYFSETQRNKGNFPGRFSGRQFSNSRSEMNVSTLELGDSALYLCASRPTGAHEQYFGPGTRLTVT.